What follows is one T cell receptor beta chain and its context. Using immunoSEQ multiplex PCR, the repertoire was profiled, and TCRdb retains in-frame clones only, with some absent. The table includes fewer than 150,000 clones, around 90% detected once. This sample was taken from a study of T cell responses to AZD1222 COVID-19 vaccine. Study-level information: It was second doses at about 4 or about 12 weeks that were pooled.

With 0 bases removed from V and 12 bases from J, the gap between germline ends came to 14 bases. The CDR3 totals 14 residues. Germline V gene lookup returns CDR1 LGHNA and CDR2 YNFKEQ. The specimen was peripheral blood, collected on day 0 of AZD1222 vaccination. The chain couples TRBV4-2 to TRBJ1-4; TRBD1 is a possible D gene (5 bases). The receptor comes from an adult in good health. CDR3 DNA sequence: TGTGCCAGCAGCCAAGATAAGGGGATGGGAGAACTGTTTTTT. This sequence encodes CASSQDKGMGELFF.